These T cell receptor beta chains were read from a single sample in a study of blood T cells in healthy people across ages. TCRdb re-called the 5' RACE reads through MiXCR, storing one row per CDR3 protein. The sample includes about 800,000 distinct CDR3 sequences, 20% to 25% of them seen just once. This sample was also put to use in a study of T cells of mothers and their children.

Sequences were obtained from blood. Receptors originate from a boy between 10 and 17 years old in good health. The CDR3 runs from the conserved cysteine through the conserved F or W. A D gene is named only where the DNA matches it firmly. The size of a clone is reported for some rows only, either as once, few or many, or as a class for expanded clones.

d_gene: -; j_gene: TRBJ2-2; v_gene: TRBV15; abundance: few; CDR3aa: CATSGGADTGELFF; CDR3nt: TGTGCCACCAGCGGAGGAGCAGACACCGGGGAGCTGTTTTTT
d_gene: TRBD2; j_gene: TRBJ2-5; v_gene: TRBV2; abundance: -; CDR3aa: CASRTLGTSRVF; CDR3nt: TGTGCCAGCAGGACTCTTGGGACTAGTCGGGTCTTC
d_gene: TRBD2; j_gene: TRBJ2-3; v_gene: TRBV28; abundance: -; CDR3aa: CASSPAGASTSRTDTQYF; CDR3nt: TGTGCCAGCAGTCCAGCGGGGGCCTCGACCTCCCGCACAGATACGCAGTATTTT
d_gene: -; j_gene: TRBJ1-4; v_gene: TRBV29-1; abundance: few; CDR3aa: CSVGEEPNEKLFF; CDR3nt: TGCAGCGTTGGAGAGGAACCTAATGAAAAACTGTTTTTT
d_gene: -; j_gene: TRBJ2-3; v_gene: TRBV15; abundance: many; CDR3aa: CATSREGRSTDTQYF; CDR3nt: TGTGCCACCAGCAGAGAGGGACGCAGCACAGATACGCAGTATTTT
d_gene: -; j_gene: TRBJ2-4; v_gene: TRBV2; abundance: -; CDR3aa: CASSEGSLAKNIQYF; CDR3nt: TGTGCCAGCAGTGAAGGGTCCTTAGCCAAAAACATTCAGTACTTC
d_gene: TRBD1; j_gene: TRBJ1-4; v_gene: TRBV5-5; abundance: -; CDR3aa: CASSLRTGLELFF; CDR3nt: TGTGCCAGCAGCCTCCGGACAGGGCTGGAACTGTTTTTT
d_gene: -; j_gene: TRBJ1-5; v_gene: TRBV28; abundance: few; CDR3aa: CASSFRGVRDQPQHF; CDR3nt: TGTGCCAGCAGTTTTCGGGGGGTGAGGGATCAGCCCCAGCATTTT
d_gene: -; j_gene: TRBJ1-1; v_gene: TRBV29-1; abundance: few; CDR3aa: CSVEVEGQPRGAFF; CDR3nt: TGCAGCGTTGAGGTGGAGGGACAACCCCGCGGAGCTTTCTTT
d_gene: -; j_gene: TRBJ2-1; v_gene: TRBV15; abundance: -; CDR3aa: CAASRLNEQFF; CDR3nt: TGTGCCGCCAGCAGGCTGAATGAGCAGTTCTTC
d_gene: -; j_gene: TRBJ1-2; v_gene: TRBV2; abundance: -; CDR3aa: CASSGGAGYTF; CDR3nt: TGTGCCAGCAGCGGTGGGGCTGGCTACACCTTC
d_gene: -; j_gene: TRBJ2-5; v_gene: TRBV7-9; abundance: few; CDR3aa: CASSLSFREEETQYF; CDR3nt: TGTGCCAGCAGCTTAAGTTTCCGAGAGGAAGAGACCCAGTACTTC
d_gene: -; j_gene: TRBJ1-5; v_gene: TRBV4-1; abundance: few; CDR3aa: CASSQDHGSGQPQHF; CDR3nt: TGCGCCAGCAGCCAAGATCACGGGAGCGGTCAGCCTCAGCATTTT
d_gene: -; j_gene: TRBJ2-7; v_gene: TRBV14; abundance: few; CDR3aa: CASSQDSEGGSYEQYF; CDR3nt: TGTGCCAGCAGCCAAGACTCTGAGGGGGGCTCCTACGAGCAGTACTTC
d_gene: TRBD1; j_gene: TRBJ2-2; v_gene: TRBV24-1; abundance: -; CDR3aa: CATSDSTGDLRELFF; CDR3nt: TGTGCCACCAGTGATTCGACAGGGGATCTACGGGAGCTGTTTTTT
d_gene: TRBD2; j_gene: TRBJ2-5; v_gene: TRBV29-1; abundance: -; CDR3aa: CSGLAGGGETQYF; CDR3nt: TGCAGCGGTCTAGCGGGAGGCGGTGAGACCCAGTACTTC
d_gene: -; j_gene: TRBJ2-4; v_gene: TRBV21-1; abundance: few; CDR3aa: CASSKGPIPAKNIQYF; CDR3nt: TGTGCCAGCAGCAAAGGTCCCATTCCAGCCAAAAACATTCAGTACTTC
d_gene: TRBD1; j_gene: TRBJ1-3; v_gene: TRBV6-5; abundance: -; CDR3aa: CASSYSATGAGNTIYF; CDR3nt: TGTGCCAGCAGTTACTCCGCCACAGGGGCTGGAAACACCATATATTTT
d_gene: -; j_gene: TRBJ1-1; v_gene: TRBV4-3; abundance: few; CDR3aa: CASSLQLGGGTEAFF; CDR3nt: TGCGCCAGCAGCCTCCAGTTAGGGGGGGGGACTGAAGCTTTCTTT
d_gene: -; j_gene: TRBJ2-7; v_gene: TRBV5-6; abundance: few; CDR3aa: CASSLASGTHYEQYF; CDR3nt: TGTGCCAGCAGCTTGGCAAGCGGGACACACTACGAGCAGTACTTC
d_gene: TRBD1; j_gene: TRBJ1-2; v_gene: TRBV24-1; abundance: few; CDR3aa: CATSASGTGDNYGYTF; CDR3nt: TGTGCCACCAGTGCCTCCGGGACAGGGGACAACTATGGCTACACCTTC
d_gene: -; j_gene: TRBJ2-7; v_gene: TRBV29-1; abundance: -; CDR3aa: CSVVPGDSYEQYF; CDR3nt: TGCAGCGTTGTCCCAGGGGACTCCTACGAGCAGTACTTC
d_gene: TRBD1; j_gene: TRBJ1-4; v_gene: TRBV3-1; abundance: few; CDR3aa: CASSQEGGQHNEKLFF; CDR3nt: TGTGCCAGCAGCCAAGAAGGGGGACAGCACAATGAAAAACTGTTTTTT
d_gene: -; j_gene: TRBJ2-5; v_gene: TRBV27; abundance: -; CDR3aa: CASSPGALSDPFF; CDR3nt: TGTGCCAGCAGCCCGGGGGCTCTGAGTGATCCGTTCTTC
d_gene: -; j_gene: TRBJ2-5; v_gene: TRBV7-9; abundance: many; CDR3aa: CASSLLQETQYF; CDR3nt: TGTGCCAGCAGTTTATTACAAGAGACCCAGTACTTC
d_gene: TRBD1; j_gene: TRBJ2-1; v_gene: TRBV5-1; abundance: few; CDR3aa: CASSSGQGGDEQFF; CDR3nt: TGCGCCAGCAGCTCCGGACAGGGTGGCGATGAGCAGTTCTTC
d_gene: TRBD2; j_gene: TRBJ2-1; v_gene: TRBV28; abundance: -; CDR3aa: CASSLWTSGARNEQFF; CDR3nt: TGTGCCAGCAGTTTATGGACTAGCGGAGCTCGCAATGAGCAGTTCTTC
d_gene: -; j_gene: TRBJ2-1; v_gene: TRBV5-6; abundance: -; CDR3aa: CASSGTGGSNEQFF; CDR3nt: TGTGCCAGCAGCGGAACGGGTGGGAGCAATGAGCAGTTCTTC
d_gene: -; j_gene: TRBJ2-5; v_gene: TRBV5-1; abundance: -; CDR3aa: CASSLEVFGTPETQYF; CDR3nt: TGCGCCAGCAGCTTGGAAGTTTTCGGGACCCCAGAGACCCAGTACTTC
d_gene: -; j_gene: TRBJ2-7; v_gene: TRBV13; abundance: -; CDR3aa: CASSQRLGFEQYF; CDR3nt: TGTGCCAGCAGCCAAAGATTGGGGTTCGAGCAGTACTTC
d_gene: TRBD1; j_gene: TRBJ2-5; v_gene: TRBV7-9; abundance: -; CDR3aa: CASSLGAGQGALGETQYF; CDR3nt: TGTGCCAGCAGCCTGGGCGCGGGACAGGGGGCCCTCGGGGAGACCCAGTACTTC
d_gene: TRBD2; j_gene: TRBJ2-3; v_gene: TRBV5-1; abundance: -; CDR3aa: CASSRRDYLTDTQYF; CDR3nt: TGCGCCAGCAGCCGCCGGGACTACCTCACAGATACGCAGTATTTT
d_gene: TRBD2; j_gene: TRBJ2-7; v_gene: TRBV6-2/TRBV6-3; abundance: -; CDR3aa: CASSCKRGPYEQYF; CDR3nt: TGTGCCAGCAGTTGCAAGCGGGGGCCCTACGAGCAGTACTTC
d_gene: -; j_gene: TRBJ2-1; v_gene: TRBV6-2/TRBV6-3; abundance: -; CDR3aa: CASSRPTGQANEQFF; CDR3nt: TGTGCCAGCAGCCGACCTACGGGGCAGGCTAATGAGCAGTTCTTC
d_gene: -; j_gene: TRBJ2-1; v_gene: TRBV24-1; abundance: -; CDR3aa: CATSLDSSGQFF; CDR3nt: TGTGCCACCAGTCTTGACTCCTCCGGGCAGTTCTTC
d_gene: -; j_gene: TRBJ2-5; v_gene: TRBV3-1; abundance: few; CDR3aa: CASSRQREETQYF; CDR3nt: TGTGCCAGCAGCCGCCAAAGAGAAGAGACCCAGTACTTC
d_gene: -; j_gene: TRBJ2-3; v_gene: TRBV7-6; abundance: -; CDR3aa: CASRIGLGGIDTQYF; CDR3nt: TGTGCCAGCAGGATAGGACTGGGGGGTATAGATACGCAGTATTTT